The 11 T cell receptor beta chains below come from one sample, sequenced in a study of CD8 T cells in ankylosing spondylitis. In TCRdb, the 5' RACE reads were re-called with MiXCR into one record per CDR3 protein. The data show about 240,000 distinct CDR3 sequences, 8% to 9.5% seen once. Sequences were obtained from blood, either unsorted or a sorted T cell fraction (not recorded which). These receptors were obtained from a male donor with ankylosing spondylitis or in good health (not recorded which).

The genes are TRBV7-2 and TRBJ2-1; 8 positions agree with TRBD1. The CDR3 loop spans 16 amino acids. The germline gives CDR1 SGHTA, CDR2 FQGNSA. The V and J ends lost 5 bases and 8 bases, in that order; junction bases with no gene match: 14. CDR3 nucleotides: TGTGCCAGCAGCACAGTACCGGGACAGGAAAAGGATGAGCAGTTCTTC. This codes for CASSTVPGQEKDEQFF.

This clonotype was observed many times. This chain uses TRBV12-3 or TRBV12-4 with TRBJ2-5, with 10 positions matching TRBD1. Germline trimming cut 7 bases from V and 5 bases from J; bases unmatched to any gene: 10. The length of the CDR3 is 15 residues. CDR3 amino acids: CASTRTGGWEETQYF. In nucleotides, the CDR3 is TGTGCCAGCACCAGGACAGGGGGTTGGGAGGAGACCCAGTACTTC.

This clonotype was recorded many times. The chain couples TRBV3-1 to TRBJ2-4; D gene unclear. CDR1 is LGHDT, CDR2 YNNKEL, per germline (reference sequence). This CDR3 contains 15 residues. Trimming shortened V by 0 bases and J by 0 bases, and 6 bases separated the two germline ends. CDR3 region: CASSQEGLAKNIQYF. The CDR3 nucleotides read TGTGCCAGCAGCCAAGAAGGGTTAGCCAAAAACATTCAGTACTTC.

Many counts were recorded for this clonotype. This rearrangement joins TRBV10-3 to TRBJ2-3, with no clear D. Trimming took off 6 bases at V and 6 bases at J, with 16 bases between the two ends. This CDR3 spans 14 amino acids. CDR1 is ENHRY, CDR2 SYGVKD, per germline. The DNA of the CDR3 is TGTGCCATCAGGCCCGGGCGAGACGTCGATACGCAGTATTTT. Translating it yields CAIRPGRDVDTQYF.

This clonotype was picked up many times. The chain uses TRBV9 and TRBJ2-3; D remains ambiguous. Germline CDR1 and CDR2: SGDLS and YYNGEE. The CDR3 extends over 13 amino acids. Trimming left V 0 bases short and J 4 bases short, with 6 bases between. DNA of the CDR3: TGTGCCAGCAGCGTAGCTTCATCAGATACGCAGTATTTT. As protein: CASSVASSDTQYF. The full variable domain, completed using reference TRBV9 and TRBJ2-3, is DSGVTQTPKHLITATGQRVTLRCSPRSGDLSVYWYQQSLDQGLQFLIQYYNGEERAKGNILERFSAQQFPDLHSELNLSSLELGDSALYFCASSVASSDTQYFGPGTRLTVL.

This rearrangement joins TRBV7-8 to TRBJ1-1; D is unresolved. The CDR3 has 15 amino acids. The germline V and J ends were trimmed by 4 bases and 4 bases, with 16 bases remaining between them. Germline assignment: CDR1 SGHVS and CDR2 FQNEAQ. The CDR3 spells CASSSLPGSFTEAFF. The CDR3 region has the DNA TGTGCCAGCAGCTCCCTACCGGGGTCTTTCACTGAAGCTTTCTTT.

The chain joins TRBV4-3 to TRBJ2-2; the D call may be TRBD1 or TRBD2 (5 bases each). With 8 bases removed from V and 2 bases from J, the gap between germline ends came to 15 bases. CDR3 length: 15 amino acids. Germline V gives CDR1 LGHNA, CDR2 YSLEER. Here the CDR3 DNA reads TGCGCCAGCGGACCGGGACGGATAAACACCGGGGAGCTGTTTTTT. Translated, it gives CASGPGRINTGELFF.

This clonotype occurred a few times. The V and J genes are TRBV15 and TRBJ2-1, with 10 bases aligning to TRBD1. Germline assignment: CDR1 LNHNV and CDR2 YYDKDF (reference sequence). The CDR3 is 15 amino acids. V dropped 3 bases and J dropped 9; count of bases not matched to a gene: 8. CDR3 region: CATSRERTGGGEQFF. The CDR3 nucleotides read TGTGCCACCAGCAGGGAAAGGACAGGGGGTGGTGAGCAGTTCTTC.

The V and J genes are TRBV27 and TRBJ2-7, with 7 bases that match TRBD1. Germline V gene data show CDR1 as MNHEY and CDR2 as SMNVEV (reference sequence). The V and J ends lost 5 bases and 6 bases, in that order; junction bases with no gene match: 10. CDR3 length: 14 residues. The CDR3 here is CASSPNRGGVEQYF. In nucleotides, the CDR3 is TGTGCCAGCAGTCCAAACAGGGGTGGGGTCGAGCAGTACTTC.

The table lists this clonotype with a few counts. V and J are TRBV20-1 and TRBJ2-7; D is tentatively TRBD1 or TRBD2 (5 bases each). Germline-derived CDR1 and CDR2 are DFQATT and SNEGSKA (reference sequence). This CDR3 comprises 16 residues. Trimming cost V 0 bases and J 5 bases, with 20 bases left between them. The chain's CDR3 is CSARDHPPRGPNEQYF. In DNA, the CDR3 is TGCAGTGCTAGAGACCACCCTCCCCGGGGACCCAACGAGCAGTACTTC.

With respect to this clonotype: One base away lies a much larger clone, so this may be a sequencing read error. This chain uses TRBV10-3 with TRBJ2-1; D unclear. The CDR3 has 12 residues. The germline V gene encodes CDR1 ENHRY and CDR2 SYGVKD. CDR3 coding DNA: TGTGCCATCGGGATCGGCTACAATGTGCAGTTCTTC. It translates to CAIGIGYNVQFF.